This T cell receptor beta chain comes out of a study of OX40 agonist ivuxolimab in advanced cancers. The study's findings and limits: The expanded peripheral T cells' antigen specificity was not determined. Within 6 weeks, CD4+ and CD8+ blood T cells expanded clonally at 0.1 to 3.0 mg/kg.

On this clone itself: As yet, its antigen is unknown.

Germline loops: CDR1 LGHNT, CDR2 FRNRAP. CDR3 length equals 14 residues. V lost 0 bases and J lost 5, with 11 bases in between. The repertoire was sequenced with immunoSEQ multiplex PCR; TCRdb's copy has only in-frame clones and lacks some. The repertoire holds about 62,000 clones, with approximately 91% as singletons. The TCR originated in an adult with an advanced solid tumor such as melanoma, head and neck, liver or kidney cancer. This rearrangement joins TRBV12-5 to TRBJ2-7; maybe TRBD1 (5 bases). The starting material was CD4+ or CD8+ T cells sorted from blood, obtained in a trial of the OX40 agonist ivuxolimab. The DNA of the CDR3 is TGTGCTAGTGGTTTGGTACTACAGGAACACGAGCAGTACTTC. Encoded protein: CASGLVLQEHEQYF.